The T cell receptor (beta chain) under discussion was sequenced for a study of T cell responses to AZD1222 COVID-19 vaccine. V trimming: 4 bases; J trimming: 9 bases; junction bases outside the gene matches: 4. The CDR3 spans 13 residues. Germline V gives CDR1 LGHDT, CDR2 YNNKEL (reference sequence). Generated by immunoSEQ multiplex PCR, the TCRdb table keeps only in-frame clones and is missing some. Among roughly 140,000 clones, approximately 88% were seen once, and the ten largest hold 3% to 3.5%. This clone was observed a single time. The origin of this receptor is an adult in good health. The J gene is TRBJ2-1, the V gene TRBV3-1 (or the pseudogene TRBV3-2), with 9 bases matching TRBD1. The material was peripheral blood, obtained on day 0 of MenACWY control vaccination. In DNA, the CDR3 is TGTGCCAGCAGCCGGGGACAGGGCCGTGAGCAGTTCTTC. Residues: CASSRGQGREQFF.